The following is a T cell receptor (beta chain) sequence with its context. What it binds is not known. The CDR3 runs 13 residues. The V end was cut by 4 bases, the J end by 5 bases, with 11 bases between. The V gene's germline CDR1 is LGHNA and CDR2 YNFKEQ. The sample originates from a study of vaccination effects on CD4 cells after COVID-19. Across the whole study: Sequencing in the ViraFEST assay came after antigen-specific CD4+ T cells had been expanded with viral peptide pools, which were used to stimulate PBMC.

Assay: immunoSEQ multiplex PCR; the TCRdb copy retains only in-frame clones and omits some. Of around 69,000 clones in the sample, more than 60% were seen once. Between days 9 and 10 of culture, CD4+ T cells were separated out. The participants, recipients of two vaccine doses, got either BNT162b2 or mRNA-1273. The V and J genes are TRBV4-2 and TRBJ2-5; D perhaps matches TRBD2 (5 bases). Sample: CD4+ T cells from PBMCs cultured without peptide, taken after COVID-19 vaccination. This TCR was recovered from a human donor who received a COVID-19 vaccine. CDR3 sequence reads: CASSRDYLETQYF. In DNA, the CDR3 is TGTGCCAGCAGCCGCGACTACCTCGAGACCCAGTACTTC.